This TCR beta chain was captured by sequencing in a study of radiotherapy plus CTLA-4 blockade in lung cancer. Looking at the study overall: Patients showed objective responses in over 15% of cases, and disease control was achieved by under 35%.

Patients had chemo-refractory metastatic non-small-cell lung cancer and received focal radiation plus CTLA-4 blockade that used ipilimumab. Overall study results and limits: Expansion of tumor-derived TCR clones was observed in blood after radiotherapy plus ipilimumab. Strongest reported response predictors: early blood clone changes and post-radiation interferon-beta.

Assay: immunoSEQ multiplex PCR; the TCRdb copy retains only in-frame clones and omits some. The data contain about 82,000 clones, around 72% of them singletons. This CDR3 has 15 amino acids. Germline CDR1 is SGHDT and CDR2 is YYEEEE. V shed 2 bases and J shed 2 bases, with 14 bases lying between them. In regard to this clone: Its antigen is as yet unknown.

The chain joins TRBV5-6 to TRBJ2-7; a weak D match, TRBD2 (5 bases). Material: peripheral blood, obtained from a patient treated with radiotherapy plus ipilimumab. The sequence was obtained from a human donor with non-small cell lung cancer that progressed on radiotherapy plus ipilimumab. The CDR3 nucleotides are TGTGCCAGCAGCTTTTTTGCGGGTGAAACCTACGAGCAGTACTTC. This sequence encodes CASSFFAGETYEQYF.